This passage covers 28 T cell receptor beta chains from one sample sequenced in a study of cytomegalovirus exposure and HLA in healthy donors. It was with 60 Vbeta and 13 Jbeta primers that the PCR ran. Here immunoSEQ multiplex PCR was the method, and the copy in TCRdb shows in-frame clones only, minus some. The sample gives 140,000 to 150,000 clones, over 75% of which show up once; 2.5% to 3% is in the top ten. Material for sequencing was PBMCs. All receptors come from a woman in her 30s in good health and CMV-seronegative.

The CDR3 spells CASSPYQGARGYTF. CDR3 nucleotide sequence: TGTGCCAGCAGCCCTTACCAGGGGGCGCGTGGCTACACCTTC. The genes are TRBV5-4 and TRBJ1-2; 8 nucleotides align to TRBD1. Losses at the gene ends were 4 bases for V and 7 bases for J; bases not matched to a gene: 9. CDR1 and CDR2 (germline): SGHNT, YYREEE (reference sequence). CDR3 size: 14 residues.

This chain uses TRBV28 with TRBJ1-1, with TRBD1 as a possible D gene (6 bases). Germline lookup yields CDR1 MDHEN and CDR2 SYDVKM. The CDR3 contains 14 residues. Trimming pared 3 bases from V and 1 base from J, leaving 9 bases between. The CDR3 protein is CASSFRGGNTEAFF. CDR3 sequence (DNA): TGTGCCAGCAGTTTCAGGGGCGGGAACACTGAAGCTTTCTTT.

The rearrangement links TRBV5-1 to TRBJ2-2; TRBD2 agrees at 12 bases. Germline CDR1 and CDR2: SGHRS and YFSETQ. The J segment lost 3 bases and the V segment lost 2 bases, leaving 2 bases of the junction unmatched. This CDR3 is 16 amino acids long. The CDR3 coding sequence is TGCGCCAGCAGCTTCGGGACTAGCGGGCACACCGGGGAGCTGTTTTTT. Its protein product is CASSFGTSGHTGELFF. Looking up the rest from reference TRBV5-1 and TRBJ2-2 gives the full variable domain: KAGVTQTPRYLIKTRGQQVTLSCSPISGHRSVSWYQQTPGQGLQFLFEYFSETQRNKGNFPGRFSGRQFSNSRSEMNVSTLELGDSALYLCASSFGTSGHTGELFFGEGSRLTVL.

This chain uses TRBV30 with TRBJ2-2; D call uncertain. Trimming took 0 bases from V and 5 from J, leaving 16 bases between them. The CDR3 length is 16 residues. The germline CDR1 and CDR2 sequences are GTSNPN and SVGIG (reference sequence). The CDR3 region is CAWSVWRITETGELFF. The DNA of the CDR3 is TGTGCCTGGAGTGTGTGGCGGATAACTGAAACCGGGGAGCTGTTTTTT.

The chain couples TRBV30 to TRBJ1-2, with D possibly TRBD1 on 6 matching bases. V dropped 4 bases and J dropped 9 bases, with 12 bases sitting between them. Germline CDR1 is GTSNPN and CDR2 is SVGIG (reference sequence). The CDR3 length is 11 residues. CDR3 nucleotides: TGTGCCTGGAATAATAGGGGGAGCTACACCTTC. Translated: CAWNNRGSYTF. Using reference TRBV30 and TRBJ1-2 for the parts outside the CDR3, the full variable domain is SQTIHQWPATLVQPVGSPLSLECTVEGTSNPNLYWYRQAAGRGLQLLFYSVGIGQISSEVPQNLSASRPQDRQFILSSKKLLLSDSGFYLCAWNNRGSYTFGSGTRLTVV.

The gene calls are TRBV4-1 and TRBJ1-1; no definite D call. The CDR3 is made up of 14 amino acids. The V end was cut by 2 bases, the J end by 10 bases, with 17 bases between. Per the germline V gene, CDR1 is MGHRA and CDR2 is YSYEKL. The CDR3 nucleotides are TGCGCCAGCAGCCAACCTGGCCGGCTGAGGGTAGCTTTCTTT. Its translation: CASSQPGRLRVAFF.

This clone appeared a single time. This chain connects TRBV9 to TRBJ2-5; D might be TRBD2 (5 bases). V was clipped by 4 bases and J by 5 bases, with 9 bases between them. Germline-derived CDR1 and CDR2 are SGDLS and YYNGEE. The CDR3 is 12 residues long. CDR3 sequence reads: CASSPGVETQYF. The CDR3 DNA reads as TGTGCCAGCAGCCCCGGGGTGGAGACCCAGTACTTC.

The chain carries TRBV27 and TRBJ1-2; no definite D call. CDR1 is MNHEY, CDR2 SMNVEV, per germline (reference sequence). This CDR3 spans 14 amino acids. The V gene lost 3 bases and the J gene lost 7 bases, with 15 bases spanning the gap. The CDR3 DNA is TGTGCCAGCAGTTTCGGGCCGCTAGCTATTGGCTACACCTTC. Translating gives CASSFGPLAIGYTF.

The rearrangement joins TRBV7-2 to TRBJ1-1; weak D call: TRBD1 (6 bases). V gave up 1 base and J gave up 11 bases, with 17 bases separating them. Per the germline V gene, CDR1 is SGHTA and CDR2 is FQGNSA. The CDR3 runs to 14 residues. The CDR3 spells CASSLGGASDRAFF. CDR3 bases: TGTGCCAGCAGCTTAGGGGGCGCGTCTGACAGGGCTTTCTTT.

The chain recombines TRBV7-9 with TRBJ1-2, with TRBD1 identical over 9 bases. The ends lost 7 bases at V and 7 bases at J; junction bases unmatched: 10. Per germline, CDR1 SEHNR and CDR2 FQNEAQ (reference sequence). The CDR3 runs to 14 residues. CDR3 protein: CASIMEQGAGGYTF. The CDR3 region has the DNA TGTGCCAGCATAATGGAACAGGGGGCCGGTGGCTACACCTTC.

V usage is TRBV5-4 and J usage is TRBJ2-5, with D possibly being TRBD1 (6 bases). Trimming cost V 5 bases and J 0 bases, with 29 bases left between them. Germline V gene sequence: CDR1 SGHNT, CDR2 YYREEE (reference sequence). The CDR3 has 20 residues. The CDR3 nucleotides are TGTGCCAGCAGTCTCGACCTTGGGAATATTCAGAAGGGGGACCAAGAGACCCAGTACTTC. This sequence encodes CASSLDLGNIQKGDQETQYF.

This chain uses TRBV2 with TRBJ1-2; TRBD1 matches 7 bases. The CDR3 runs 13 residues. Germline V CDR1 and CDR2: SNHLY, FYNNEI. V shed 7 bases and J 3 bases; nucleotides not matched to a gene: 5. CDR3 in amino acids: CASKRDSHYGYTF. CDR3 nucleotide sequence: TGTGCCAGCAAGAGGGACAGCCACTATGGCTACACCTTC.

This chain's CDR3 is CSVGETGTYEQYF. The CDR3, as DNA: TGCAGCGTTGGAGAGACAGGGACCTACGAGCAGTACTTC. The chain employs TRBV29-1 and TRBJ2-7; 7 nucleotides align to TRBD1. The CDR3 loop spans 13 amino acids. From germline, CDR1 is SQVTM and CDR2 ANQGSEA. J gave up 2 bases and V 4 bases, and 5 bases lay outside the gene matches.

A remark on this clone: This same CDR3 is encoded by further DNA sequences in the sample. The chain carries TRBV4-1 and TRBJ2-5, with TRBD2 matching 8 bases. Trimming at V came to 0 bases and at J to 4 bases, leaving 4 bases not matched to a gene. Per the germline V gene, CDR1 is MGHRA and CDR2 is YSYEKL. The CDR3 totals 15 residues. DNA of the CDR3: TGCGCCAGCAGCCAAGAAGGCCTAGCGGGAGAGACCCAGTACTTC. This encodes CASSQEGLAGETQYF.

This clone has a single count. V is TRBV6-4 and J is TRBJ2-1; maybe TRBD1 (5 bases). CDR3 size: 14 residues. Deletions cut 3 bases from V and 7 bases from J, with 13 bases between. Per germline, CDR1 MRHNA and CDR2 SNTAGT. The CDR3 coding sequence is TGTGCCAGCAGTGAGTCACAGGCCGCTAATGAGCAGTTCTTC. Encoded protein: CASSESQAANEQFF.

The CDR3 nucleotides read TGTGCCAGCAGTGTGTCCCAGCGCGGGTATGAAAAACTGTTTTTT. This sequence encodes CASSVSQRGYEKLFF. The chain employs TRBV28 and TRBJ1-4, with D unresolved. Germline lookup yields CDR1 MDHEN and CDR2 SYDVKM. The length of the CDR3 is 15 residues. Trimming removed 5 bases at V and 6 bases at J, with 16 bases between.

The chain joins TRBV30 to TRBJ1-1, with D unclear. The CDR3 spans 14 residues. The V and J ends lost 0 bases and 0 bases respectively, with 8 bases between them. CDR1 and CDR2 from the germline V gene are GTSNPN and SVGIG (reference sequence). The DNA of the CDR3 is TGTGCCTGGAGTGTATACGGTATGAACACTGAAGCTTTCTTT. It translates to CAWSVYGMNTEAFF.

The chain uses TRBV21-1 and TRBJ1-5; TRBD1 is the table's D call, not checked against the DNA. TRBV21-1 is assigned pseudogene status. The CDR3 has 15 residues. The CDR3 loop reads CASSVGTEANQPQHF. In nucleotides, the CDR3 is TGTGCCAGCAGCGTCGGGACAGAAGCGAATCAGCCCCAGCATTTT.

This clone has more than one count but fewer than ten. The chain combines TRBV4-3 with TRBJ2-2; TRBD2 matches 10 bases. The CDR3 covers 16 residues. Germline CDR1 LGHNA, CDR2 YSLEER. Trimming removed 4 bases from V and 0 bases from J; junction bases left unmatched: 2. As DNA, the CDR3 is TGCGCCAGCAGCCGGACTAGCGGTGCGAACACCGGGGAGCTGTTTTTT. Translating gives CASSRTSGANTGELFF.

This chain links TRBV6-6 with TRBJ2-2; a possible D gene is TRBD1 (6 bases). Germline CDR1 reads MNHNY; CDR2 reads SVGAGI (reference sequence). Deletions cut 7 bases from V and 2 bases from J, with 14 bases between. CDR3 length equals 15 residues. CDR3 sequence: CASKKHRDNTGELFF. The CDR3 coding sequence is TGTGCCAGCAAGAAACACAGGGATAACACCGGGGAGCTGTTTTTT.

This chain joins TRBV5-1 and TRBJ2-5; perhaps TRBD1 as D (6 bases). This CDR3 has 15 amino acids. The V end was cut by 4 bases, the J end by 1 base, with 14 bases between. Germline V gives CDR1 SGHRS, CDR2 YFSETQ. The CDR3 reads CASSRGGTSQETQYF. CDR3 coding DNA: TGCGCCAGCAGCCGGGGTGGGACAAGCCAAGAGACCCAGTACTTC.

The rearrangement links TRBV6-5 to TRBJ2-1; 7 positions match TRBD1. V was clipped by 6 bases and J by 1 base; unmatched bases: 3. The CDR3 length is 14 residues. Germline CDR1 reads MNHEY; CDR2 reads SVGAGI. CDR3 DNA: TGTGCCAGCAGGAAGGGACAGTCCTACAATGAGCAGTTCTTC. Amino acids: CASRKGQSYNEQFF.

As DNA, the CDR3 is TGTGCCACCGGACTAGCGGGGGCGAGGGATACGCAGTATTTT. This gives the protein CATGLAGARDTQYF. V gene TRBV2 combines with J gene TRBJ2-3, with 13 bases that match TRBD2. Germline trimming cut 10 bases from V and 6 bases from J; bases unmatched to any gene: 7. Germline assignment: CDR1 SNHLY and CDR2 FYNNEI. This CDR3 has 14 residues.

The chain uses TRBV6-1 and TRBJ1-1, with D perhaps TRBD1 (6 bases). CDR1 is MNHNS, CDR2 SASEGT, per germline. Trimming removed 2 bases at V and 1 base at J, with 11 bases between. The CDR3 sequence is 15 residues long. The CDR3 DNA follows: TGTGCCAGCAGTGAACCCGGACAGCCGAACACTGAAGCTTTCTTT. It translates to CASSEPGQPNTEAFF.

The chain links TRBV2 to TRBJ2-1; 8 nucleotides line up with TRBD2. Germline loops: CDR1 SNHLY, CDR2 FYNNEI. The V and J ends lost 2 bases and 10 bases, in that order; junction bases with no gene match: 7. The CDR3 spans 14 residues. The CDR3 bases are TGTGCCAGCAGTGAATTGCGGGGGGTGGAAGAGCAGTTCTTC. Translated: CASSELRGVEEQFF.

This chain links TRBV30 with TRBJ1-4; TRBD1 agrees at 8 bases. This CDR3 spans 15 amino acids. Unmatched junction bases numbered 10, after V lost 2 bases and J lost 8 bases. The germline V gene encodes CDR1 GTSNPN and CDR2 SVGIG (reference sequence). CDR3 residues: CAWSKSQGAGEKLFF. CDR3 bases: TGTGCCTGGAGTAAGTCGCAGGGGGCAGGCGAAAAACTGTTTTTT.

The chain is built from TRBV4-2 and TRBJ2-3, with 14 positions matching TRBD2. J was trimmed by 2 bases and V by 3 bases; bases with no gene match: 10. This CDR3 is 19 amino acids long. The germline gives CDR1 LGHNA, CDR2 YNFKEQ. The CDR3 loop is CASSQGTSGSILYTDTQYF. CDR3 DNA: TGTGCCAGCAGCCAGGGGACTAGCGGGAGCATACTCTACACAGATACGCAGTATTTT.

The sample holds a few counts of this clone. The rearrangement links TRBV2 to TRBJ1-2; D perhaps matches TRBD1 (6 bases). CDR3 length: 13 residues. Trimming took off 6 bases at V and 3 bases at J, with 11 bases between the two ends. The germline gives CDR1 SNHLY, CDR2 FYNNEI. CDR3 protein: CASRDSPDYGYTF. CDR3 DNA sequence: TGTGCCAGCAGGGACAGTCCTGACTATGGCTACACCTTC.